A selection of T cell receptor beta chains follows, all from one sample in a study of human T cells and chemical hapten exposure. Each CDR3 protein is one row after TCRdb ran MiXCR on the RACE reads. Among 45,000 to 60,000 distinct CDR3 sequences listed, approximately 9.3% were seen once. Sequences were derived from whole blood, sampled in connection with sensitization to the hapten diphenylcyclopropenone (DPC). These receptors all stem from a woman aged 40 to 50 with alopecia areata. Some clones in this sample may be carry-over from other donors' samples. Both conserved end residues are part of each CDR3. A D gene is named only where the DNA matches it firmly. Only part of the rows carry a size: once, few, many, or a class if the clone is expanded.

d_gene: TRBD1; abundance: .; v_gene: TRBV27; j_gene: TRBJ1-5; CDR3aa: CASSPTTGFSNQPQHF; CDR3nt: TGTGCCAGCAGTCCCACGACAGGGTTTAGCAATCAGCCCCAGCATTTT
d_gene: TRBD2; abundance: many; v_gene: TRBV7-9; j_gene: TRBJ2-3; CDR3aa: CASSSGTSPSTDTQYF; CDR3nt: TGTGCCAGCAGCTCGGGGACTAGTCCGAGCACAGATACGCAGTATTTT
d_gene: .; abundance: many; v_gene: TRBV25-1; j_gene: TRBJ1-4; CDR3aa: CASSEYSGGVSEKLFF; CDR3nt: TGTGCCAGCAGTGAATATAGCGGGGGTGTGAGTGAAAAACTGTTTTTT
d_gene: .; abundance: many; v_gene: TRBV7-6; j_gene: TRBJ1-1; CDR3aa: CASSPSGIHEAFF; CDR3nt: TGTGCCAGCAGCCCAAGCGGCATTCATGAAGCTTTCTTT
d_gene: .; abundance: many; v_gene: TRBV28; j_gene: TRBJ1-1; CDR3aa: CASSLQLSRAEAFF; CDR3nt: TGTGCCAGCAGTTTACAACTCTCACGTGCTGAAGCTTTCTTT
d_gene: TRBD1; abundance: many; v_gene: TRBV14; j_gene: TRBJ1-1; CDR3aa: CASSQDGQGAMNTEAFF; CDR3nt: TGTGCCAGCAGCCAAGATGGCCAGGGGGCCATGAACACTGAAGCTTTCTTT
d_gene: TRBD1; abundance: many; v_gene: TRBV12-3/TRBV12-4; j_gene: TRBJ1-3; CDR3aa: CASSTTGGFGNTIYF; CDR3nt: TGTGCCAGCAGTACTACAGGGGGCTTCGGAAACACCATATATTTT
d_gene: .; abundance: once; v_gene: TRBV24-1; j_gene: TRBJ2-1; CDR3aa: CAIQQGSNNEQFF; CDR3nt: TGTGCCATCCAACAGGGATCTAACAATGAGCAGTTCTTC
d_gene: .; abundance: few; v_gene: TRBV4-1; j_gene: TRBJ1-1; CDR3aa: CASSQPLEGPFF; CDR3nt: TGCGCCAGCAGCCAACCCCTTGAGGGACCTTTCTTT
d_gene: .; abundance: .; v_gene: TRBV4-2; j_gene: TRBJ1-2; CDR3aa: CASSSPGIDGYTF; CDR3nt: TGTGCCAGCAGCTCTCCAGGAATCGATGGCTACACCTTC
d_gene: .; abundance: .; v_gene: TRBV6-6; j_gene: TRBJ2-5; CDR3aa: CASSTGGSQETQYF; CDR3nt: TGTGCCAGCAGCACTGGGGGGTCCCAAGAGACCCAGTACTTC
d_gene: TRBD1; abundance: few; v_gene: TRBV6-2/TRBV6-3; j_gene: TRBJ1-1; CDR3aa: CASSYSDLMGQLNTEAFF; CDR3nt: TGTGCCAGCAGTTACTCGGATTTAATGGGACAGTTAAACACTGAAGCTTTCTTT
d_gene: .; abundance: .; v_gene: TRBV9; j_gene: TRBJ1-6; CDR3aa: CASSATGTFIHF; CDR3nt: TGTGCCAGCAGCGCCACCGGGACATTTATCCACTTT
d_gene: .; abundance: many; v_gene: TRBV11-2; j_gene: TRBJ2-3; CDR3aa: CASSLTDTQYF; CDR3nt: TGTGCCAGCAGCTTAACAGATACGCAGTATTTT
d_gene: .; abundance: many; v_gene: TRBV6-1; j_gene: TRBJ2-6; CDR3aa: CASSERGAKGSGANVLTF; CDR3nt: TGTGCCAGCAGTGAACGAGGGGCAAAAGGCTCTGGGGCCAACGTCCTGACTTTC
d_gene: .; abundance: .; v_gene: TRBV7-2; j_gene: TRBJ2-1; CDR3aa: CASAGAYNEQFF; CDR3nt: TGTGCCAGCGCCGGGGCCTACAATGAGCAGTTCTTC
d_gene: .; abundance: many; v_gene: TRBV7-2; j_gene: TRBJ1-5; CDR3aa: CASSLDSPNQPQHF; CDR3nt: TGTGCCAGCAGCCTCGACAGTCCGAATCAGCCCCAGCATTTT
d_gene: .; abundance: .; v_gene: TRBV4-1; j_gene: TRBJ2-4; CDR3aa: CASSQDQVAVAKNIQYF; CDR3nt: TGCGCCAGCAGCCAAGATCAGGTGGCGGTAGCCAAAAACATTCAGTACTTC
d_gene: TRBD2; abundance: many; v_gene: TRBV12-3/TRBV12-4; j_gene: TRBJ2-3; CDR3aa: CASTPGLAGTTDTQYF; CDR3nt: TGTGCCAGCACCCCGGGACTAGCGGGGACCACAGATACGCAGTATTTT
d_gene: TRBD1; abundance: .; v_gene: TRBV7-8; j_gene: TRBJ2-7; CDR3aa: CASSLHRGAQEQYF; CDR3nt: TGTGCCAGCAGCCTTCACAGGGGGGCCCAGGAGCAGTACTTC
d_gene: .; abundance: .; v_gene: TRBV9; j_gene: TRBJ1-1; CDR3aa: CASSVGHLNTEAFF; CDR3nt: TGTGCCAGCAGCGTAGGACATTTGAACACTGAAGCTTTCTTT
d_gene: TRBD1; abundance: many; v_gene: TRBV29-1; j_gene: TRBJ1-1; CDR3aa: CSGDRGMNTEAFF; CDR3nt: TGCAGCGGTGACAGGGGGATGAACACTGAAGCTTTCTTT
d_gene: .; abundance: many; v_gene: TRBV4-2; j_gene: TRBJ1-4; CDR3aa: CASSHLDRRNEKLFF; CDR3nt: TGTGCCAGCAGCCACCTCGACAGACGGAATGAAAAACTGTTTTTT
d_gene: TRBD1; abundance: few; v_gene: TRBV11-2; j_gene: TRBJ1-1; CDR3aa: CASSRDRGPAFF; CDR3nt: TGTGCCAGCAGCCGCGACAGGGGGCCAGCTTTCTTT
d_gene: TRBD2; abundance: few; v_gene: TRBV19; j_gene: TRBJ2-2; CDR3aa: CASSPIQTSGRTGELFF; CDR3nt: TGTGCCAGTAGTCCAATACAAACTAGCGGACGCACCGGGGAGCTGTTTTTT
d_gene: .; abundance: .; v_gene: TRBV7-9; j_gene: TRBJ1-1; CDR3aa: CASSLRGDTEAFF; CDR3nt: TGTGCCAGCAGCTTAAGAGGGGACACTGAAGCTTTCTTT
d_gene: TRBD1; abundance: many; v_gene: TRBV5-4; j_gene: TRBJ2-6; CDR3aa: CASSWPGQGAVGANVLTF; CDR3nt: TGTGCCAGCAGCTGGCCTGGACAGGGGGCTGTTGGGGCCAACGTCCTGACTTTC
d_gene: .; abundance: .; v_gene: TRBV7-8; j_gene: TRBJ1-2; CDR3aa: CASSNGPRGTF; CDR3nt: TGTGCCAGCAGCAACGGACCACGGGGCACCTTC
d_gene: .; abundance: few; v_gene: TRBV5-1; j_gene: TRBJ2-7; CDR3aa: CASSAGLQGRYEQYF; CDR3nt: TGCGCCAGCAGCGCCGGACTACAGGGTCGGTACGAGCAGTACTTC
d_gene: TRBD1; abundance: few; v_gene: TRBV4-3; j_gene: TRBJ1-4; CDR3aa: CASSQGTGGSGEKLFF; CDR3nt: TGCGCCAGCAGCCAAGGGACAGGGGGGAGTGGTGAAAAACTGTTTTTT
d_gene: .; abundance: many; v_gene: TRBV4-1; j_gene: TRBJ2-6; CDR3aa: CASSQWDSGANVLTF; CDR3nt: TGCGCCAGCAGCCAATGGGACTCTGGGGCCAACGTCCTGACTTTC
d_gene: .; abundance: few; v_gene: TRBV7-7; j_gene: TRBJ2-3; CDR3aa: CASSSGRADTQYF; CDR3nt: TGTGCCAGCAGCTCGGGCCGGGCGGATACGCAGTATTTT
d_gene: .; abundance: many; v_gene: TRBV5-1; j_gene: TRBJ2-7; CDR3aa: CASSLRGTYEQYF; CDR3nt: TGCGCCAGCAGCTTACGGGGGACCTACGAGCAGTACTTC
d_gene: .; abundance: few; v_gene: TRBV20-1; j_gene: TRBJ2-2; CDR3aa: CSARDGDGRVLEEGGTGELFF; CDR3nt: TGCAGTGCTAGAGATGGCGACGGCAGGGTGCTAGAGGAGGGAGGCACCGGGGAGCTGTTTTTT
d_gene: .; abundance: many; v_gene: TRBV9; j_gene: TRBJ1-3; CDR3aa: CASSASSGNTIYF; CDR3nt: TGTGCCAGCAGCGCCAGCTCTGGAAACACCATATATTTT
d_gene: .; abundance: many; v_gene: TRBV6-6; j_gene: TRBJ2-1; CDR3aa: CASMAVPGNEQFF; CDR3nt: TGTGCCAGCATGGCGGTACCCGGGAATGAGCAGTTCTTC
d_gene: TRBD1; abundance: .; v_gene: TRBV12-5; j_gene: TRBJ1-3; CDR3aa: CASGAGQGSSGNTIYF; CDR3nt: TGTGCTAGTGGCGCTGGACAGGGGAGCTCTGGAAACACCATATATTTT
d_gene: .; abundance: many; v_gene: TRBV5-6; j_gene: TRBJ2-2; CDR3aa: CASTRIGGPGELFF; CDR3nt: TGTGCCAGCACCAGGATTGGGGGCCCCGGGGAGCTGTTTTTT
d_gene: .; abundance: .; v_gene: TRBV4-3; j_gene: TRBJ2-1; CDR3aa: CASSRIGSGEVSYNEQFF; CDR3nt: TGCGCCAGCAGCCGCATTGGTTCGGGGGAAGTGTCCTACAATGAGCAGTTCTTC
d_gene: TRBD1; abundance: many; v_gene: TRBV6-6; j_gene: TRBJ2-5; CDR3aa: CASRDRPSRETQYF; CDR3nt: TGTGCCAGCAGGGACAGGCCATCTAGGGAGACCCAGTACTTC
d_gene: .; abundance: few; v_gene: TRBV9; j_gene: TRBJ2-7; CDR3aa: CASSPSGDTLYEQYF; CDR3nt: TGTGCCAGCAGCCCTTCGGGGGACACACTCTACGAGCAGTACTTC
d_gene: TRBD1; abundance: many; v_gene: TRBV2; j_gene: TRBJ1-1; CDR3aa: CASRPQGAYNTEAFF; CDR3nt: TGTGCCAGCAGACCACAGGGGGCATATAACACTGAAGCTTTCTTT
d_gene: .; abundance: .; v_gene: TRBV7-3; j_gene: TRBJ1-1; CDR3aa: CASSPGSNTEAFF; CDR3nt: TGTGCCAGCAGCCCCGGAAGTAACACTGAAGCTTTCTTT
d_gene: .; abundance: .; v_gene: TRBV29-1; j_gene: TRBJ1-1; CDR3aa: CSSSVLGEAFF; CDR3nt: TGCAGCTCTTCTGTCTTGGGGGAAGCTTTCTTT
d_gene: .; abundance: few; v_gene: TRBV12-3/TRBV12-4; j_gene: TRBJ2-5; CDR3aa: CASSLAQGYQETQYF; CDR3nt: TGTGCCAGCAGTTTAGCCCAGGGGTATCAAGAGACCCAGTACTTC
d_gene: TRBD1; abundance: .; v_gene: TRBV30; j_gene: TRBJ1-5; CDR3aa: CAWSQDRGQPQHF; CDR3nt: TGTGCCTGGAGTCAGGACAGGGGGCAGCCCCAGCATTTT
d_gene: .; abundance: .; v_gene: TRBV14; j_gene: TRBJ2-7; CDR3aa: CASSLTGSVAYEQYF; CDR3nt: TGTGCCAGCAGCCTAACAGGGAGCGTAGCCTACGAGCAGTACTTC
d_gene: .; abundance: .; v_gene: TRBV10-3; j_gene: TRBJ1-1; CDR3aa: CATRTEMNTEAFF; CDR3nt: TGTGCCACCCGGACGGAGATGAACACTGAAGCTTTCTTT
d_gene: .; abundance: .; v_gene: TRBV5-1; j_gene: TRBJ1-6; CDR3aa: CASSYRDADNSPLHF; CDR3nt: TGCGCCAGCAGCTATCGGGACGCTGATAATTCACCCCTCCACTTT
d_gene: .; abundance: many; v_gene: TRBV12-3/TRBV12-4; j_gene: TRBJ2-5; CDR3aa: CASSLGGDETQYF; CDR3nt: TGTGCCAGCAGTTTAGGTGGCGACGAGACCCAGTACTTC
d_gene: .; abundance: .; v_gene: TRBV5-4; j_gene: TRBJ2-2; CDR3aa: CASTLGLDAGELFF; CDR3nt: TGTGCCAGCACCCTGGGCCTAGATGCCGGGGAGCTGTTTTTT
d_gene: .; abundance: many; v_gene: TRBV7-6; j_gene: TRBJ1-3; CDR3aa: CASSPGRSYSGNTIYF; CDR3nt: TGTGCCAGCAGCCCTGGACGGTCATACTCTGGAAACACCATATATTTT
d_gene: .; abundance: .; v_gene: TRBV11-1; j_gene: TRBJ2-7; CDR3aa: CASSLGGTGGHEQYF; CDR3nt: TGTGCCAGCAGCTTGGGCGGTACAGGTGGCCACGAGCAGTACTTC